One T cell receptor (beta chain) is described in this entry. This entry is derived from a study of blood T cell repertoires in COVID-19. For the study at large: Collection of acute and convalescent COVID-19 samples took place in the United States, Italy and Spain.

V lost 2 bases to trimming and J lost 5 bases; unmatched junction nucleotides: 2. CDR1 is MNHEY, CDR2 SMNVEV, per germline (reference sequence). CDR3 length: 13 amino acids. Per the original methods: Estimated nucleated cell counts came from reference gene primer amplification. The assay was immunoSEQ multiplex PCR, and TCRdb's table has in-frame clones only and misses some. V, J and clone size are taken as reported in that table, and D and trimming were inferred from the DNA itself. Of approximately 220,000 clones in the sample, around 82% were seen once. This receptor was identified in a woman in her thirties or forties with active or convalescent COVID-19. The chain joins TRBV27 to TRBJ2-7; 8 bases fit TRBD1. The sequenced sample was peripheral blood. The CDR3 here is CASSLGQGNEQYF. CDR3 nucleotide sequence: TGTGCCAGCAGTTTAGGACAGGGCAACGAGCAGTACTTC.